The clone carrying this TCR beta chain was seen more than once but under ten times. Its antigen remains unidentified. All gene names here are mouse names. Read coverage stops 1 residue before the CDR3 terminus; the germline J gene supplies the remainder. Repertoires were generated with immunoSEQ multiplex PCR, while TCRdb's copy carries only in-frame clones and drops some. The sample lists more than 45,000 clones, around 70% occurring once. The sample comes from a study of tissue T cells after allogeneic stem cell transplantation. Notes on the study in general: The patient cohort was small and clinically heterogeneous, with limited sampling depth. Within patients, tissue anatomy strongly shaped TCR repertoire composition.

Germline assignment: CDR1 NSHNY and CDR2 SYGAGN. Trimming took off 2 bases at V and 0 bases at J, with 7 bases between the two ends. The length of the CDR3 is 14 residues. The receptor was isolated from a pool of C57BL/6 mice in good health. The sequenced material came from sorted cells pooled from one or two spleens. The chain joins TRBV13-1 to TRBJ2-4; D is undetermined. Incomplete CDR3 DNA: TGTGCCAGCAGTGAGTCAGCTAGTCAAAACACCTTGTAC. As protein: CASSESASQNTLY. The complete CDR3 sequence is CASSESASQNTLYF.